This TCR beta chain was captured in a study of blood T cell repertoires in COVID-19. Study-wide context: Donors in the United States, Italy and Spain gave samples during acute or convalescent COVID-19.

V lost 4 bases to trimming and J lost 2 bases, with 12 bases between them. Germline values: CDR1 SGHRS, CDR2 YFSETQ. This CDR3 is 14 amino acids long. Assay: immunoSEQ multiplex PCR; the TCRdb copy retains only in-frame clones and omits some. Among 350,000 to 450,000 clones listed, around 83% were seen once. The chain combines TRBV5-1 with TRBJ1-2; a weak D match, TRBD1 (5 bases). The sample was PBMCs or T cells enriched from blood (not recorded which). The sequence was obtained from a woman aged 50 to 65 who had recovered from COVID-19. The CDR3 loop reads CASSPSTENYGYTF. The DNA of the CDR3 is TGCGCCAGCAGCCCATCGACAGAAAACTATGGCTACACCTTC. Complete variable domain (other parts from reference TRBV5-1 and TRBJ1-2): KAGVTQTPRYLIKTRGQQVTLSCSPISGHRSVSWYQQTPGQGLQFLFEYFSETQRNKGNFPGRFSGRQFSNSRSEMNVSTLELGDSALYLCASSPSTENYGYTFGSGTRLTVV.